Following are 17 T cell receptor beta chains from one sample sequenced in a study of early T cells in non-severe SARS-CoV-2 infection (dated by TCRdb to the early 2020s). Receptors were amplified or captured by 5' RACE. The sequencer listed for this sample is NextSeq 500. The raw public reads went through TCRdb reprocessing: fastp at Q25, MiXCR clone calling, in-frame beta chains kept. Each record represents a unique CDR3 protein, reported with the most common genes and DNA among its rows. In this sample the table shows 95,000 to 100,000 distinct CDR3 sequences, about 13% of which occur a single time. Together, the top ten hold around 2.5% of the sample. The sequenced sample consisted of whole blood. These receptors were obtained from an adult who was a healthcare worker with PCR-confirmed SARS-CoV-2 infection or an uninfected control (not recorded which).

This clonotype was seen many times. This chain links TRBV20-1 with TRBJ2-7; TRBD1 matches at 7 bases. Germline-derived CDR1 and CDR2 are DFQATT and SNEGSKA (reference sequence). The J segment lost 4 bases and the V segment lost 6 bases, leaving 6 bases of the junction unmatched. The CDR3 is 12 amino acids. The CDR3 loop reads CSAAGTAYEQYF. CDR3 in DNA: TGCAGTGCAGCCGGGACAGCATACGAGCAGTACTTC.

This clonotype has ten or more counts. The J gene is TRBJ1-2, the V gene TRBV5-1, with 9 positions matching TRBD1. The CDR3 sequence is 14 residues long. V dropped 3 bases and J dropped 4; count of bases not matched to a gene: 4. Germline lookup yields CDR1 SGHRS and CDR2 YFSETQ. The CDR3 loop is CASSSTGGSYGYTF. Here the CDR3 DNA reads TGCGCCAGCAGCTCCACAGGGGGCTCCTATGGCTACACCTTC.

This clonotype came up many times. V usage is TRBV5-4 and J usage is TRBJ2-1, with 9 bases lining up with TRBD1. The CDR3 covers 14 residues. J lost 4 bases, V lost 3 bases, and 2 bases had no gene match. CDR1 SGHNT and CDR2 YYREEE come from the germline V gene (reference sequence). CDR3 protein: CASSWGQGYNEQFF. In DNA, the CDR3 is TGTGCCAGCAGCTGGGGACAGGGTTACAATGAGCAGTTCTTC.

This clonotype has just a few counts. The V and J genes are TRBV7-9 and TRBJ2-1; no definite D call. The CDR3 extends over 15 amino acids. The V gene lost 1 base and the J gene lost 4 bases, with 11 bases spanning the gap. The germline V gene has CDR1 SEHNR and CDR2 FQNEAQ (reference sequence). The chain's CDR3 is CASSLGGENYNEQFF. The CDR3 nucleotides are TGTGCCAGCAGCTTAGGAGGTGAAAATTACAATGAGCAGTTCTTC.

This clonotype was detected many times. The rearrangement joins TRBV7-8 to TRBJ1-4; 10 nucleotides line up with TRBD1. Unmatched junction bases numbered 8, after V lost 5 bases and J lost 5 bases. The CDR3 loop spans 16 amino acids. Germline CDR1 is SGHVS and CDR2 is FQNEAQ. The CDR3: CASSAGQGVINEKLFF. The CDR3 DNA reads as TGTGCCAGCAGCGCAGGACAGGGGGTGATAAATGAAAAACTGTTTTTT.

The chain is built from TRBV20-1 and TRBJ2-7; 10 nucleotides line up with TRBD1. Germline V gene sequence: CDR1 DFQATT, CDR2 SNEGSKA (reference sequence). The CDR3 is 14 amino acids. V was clipped by 3 bases and J by 3 bases; unmatched bases: 5. The CDR3, as DNA: TGCAGTGCTAGGGCCGGGACAGGGGTCTACGAGCAGTACTTC. This sequence encodes CSARAGTGVYEQYF.

This clonotype appeared a few times. This chain joins TRBV7-8 and TRBJ2-3; possible D gene TRBD2, 5 bases. The CDR3 has 16 residues. The V end was cut by 3 bases, the J end by 0 bases, with 13 bases between. The germline V gene has CDR1 SGHVS and CDR2 FQNEAQ. In nucleotides, the CDR3 is TGTGCCAGCAGCTTTACAGCGGCCTCTAGCACAGATACGCAGTATTTT. Protein: CASSFTAASSTDTQYF.

This chain links TRBV3-1 with TRBJ2-2; D possibly uses TRBD1 or TRBD2 (6 bases each). The CDR3 is 16 amino acids. CDR1 is LGHDT and CDR2 is YNNKEL in the germline V gene (reference sequence). Trimming took off 0 bases at V and 4 bases at J, with 12 bases between the two ends. CDR3 DNA sequence: TGTGCCAGCAGCCAAGATTTGGGGGGCTTCACCGGGGAGCTGTTTTTT. Translating gives CASSQDLGGFTGELFF.

The chain carries TRBV10-1 and TRBJ2-5; TRBD2 is a possible D gene (7 bases). The V gene lost 2 bases and the J gene lost 3 bases, with 16 bases spanning the gap. CDR3 length equals 16 residues. Germline lookup yields CDR1 WNHNN and CDR2 SYGVQD (reference sequence). CDR3 nucleotide sequence: TGCGCCAGCAGTGAGGCCGCGGGGGCTGTCGAAGAGACCCAGTACTTC. Translating it yields CASSEAAGAVEETQYF.

This clonotype was observed a handful of times. The chain carries TRBV4-1 and TRBJ2-7; D gene uncertain. V was shortened by 1 base and J by 3 bases, with 7 bases between the two germline ends. CDR3 length equals 13 residues. Germline V lookup: CDR1 MGHRA, CDR2 YSYEKL. The CDR3 sequence: CASSQVLNYEQYF. The CDR3 nucleotides are TGCGCCAGCAGCCAAGTCCTGAACTACGAGCAGTACTTC.

The table lists this clonotype with many counts. The chain links TRBV5-6 to TRBJ2-2; tentative D call: TRBD1 (5 bases). V was pared by 4 bases and J by 1 base, with 8 bases between. Germline CDR1 and CDR2: SGHDT and YYEEEE. The CDR3 is made up of 14 amino acids. The CDR3 nucleotides are TGTGCCAGCAGCAAGACAGAGAACACCGGGGAGCTGTTTTTT. Encoded protein: CASSKTENTGELFF.

This clonotype was seen many times. CDR3 DNA: TGTGCCAGCAGCCTGGCTCGGACAGGGATGAGTTCTGGGGCCAACGTCCTGACTTTC. The encoded protein is CASSLARTGMSSGANVLTF. The J gene is TRBJ2-6, the V gene TRBV7-6; 8 bases are a match to TRBD1. Germline V gene sequence: CDR1 SGHVS, CDR2 FNYEAQ. The CDR3 sequence is 19 residues long. The V segment lost 5 bases and the J segment 1 base; nucleotides outside the gene matches: 13.

This clonotype was counted at least ten times. The chain employs TRBV7-6 and TRBJ2-7; D is perhaps TRBD1 or TRBD2 (7 bases each). The V gene lost 5 bases and the J gene lost 5 bases, with 22 bases spanning the gap. This CDR3 is 16 amino acids long. Germline V lookup: CDR1 SGHVS, CDR2 FNYEAQ. CDR3 amino acids: CASSPLWGRGGNEQYF. CDR3 in DNA: TGTGCCAGCAGCCCTTTATGGGGCAGGGGGGGAAACGAGCAGTACTTC.

There are a few counts of this clonotype. The chain links TRBV6-5 to TRBJ1-2, with D hard to call. The CDR3 covers 15 residues. Germline V CDR1 and CDR2: MNHEY, SVGAGI. The V end lost 4 bases, the J end lost 2 bases, and 14 bases lay between the germline ends. CDR3 loop: CASSSPPPWNYGYTF. The CDR3, as DNA: TGTGCCAGCAGTTCGCCCCCCCCATGGAACTATGGCTACACCTTC.

V and J are TRBV28 and TRBJ2-2, with a tentative D call TRBD2 (5 bases). This CDR3 region has 15 residues. Germline CDR1 reads MDHEN; CDR2 reads SYDVKM. V was trimmed by 4 bases and J by 5 bases, leaving 14 bases between them. The CDR3, as DNA: TGTGCCAGCAGTTCCGTGGAGAGGGCTACCGGGGAGCTGTTTTTT. It specifies CASSSVERATGELFF.

This clonotype was counted at least ten times. V usage is TRBV28 and J usage is TRBJ2-7; tentative D call: TRBD2 (6 bases). CDR3 size: 14 residues. Germline values: CDR1 MDHEN, CDR2 SYDVKM. V was pared by 6 bases and J by 5 bases, with 17 bases between. In DNA, the CDR3 is TGTGCCAGCAGCACGGGGACTTTTGATGACGAGCAGTACTTC. It specifies CASSTGTFDDEQYF. The full variable domain, completed using reference TRBV28 and TRBJ2-7, is DVKVTQSSRYLVKRTGEKVFLECVQDMDHENMFWYRQDPGLGLRLIYFSYDVKMKEKGDIPEGYSVSREKKERFSLILESASTNQTSMYLCASSTGTFDDEQYFGPGTRLTVT.

The J gene is TRBJ1-1, the V gene TRBV28; D perhaps matches TRBD1 (6 bases). Germline values: CDR1 MDHEN, CDR2 SYDVKM. The CDR3 is made up of 15 amino acids. Deletions cut 2 bases from V and 0 bases from J, with 10 bases between. The CDR3 spells CASSLMRTVNTEAFF. In DNA, the CDR3 is TGTGCCAGCAGTTTAATGAGGACAGTGAACACTGAAGCTTTCTTT.